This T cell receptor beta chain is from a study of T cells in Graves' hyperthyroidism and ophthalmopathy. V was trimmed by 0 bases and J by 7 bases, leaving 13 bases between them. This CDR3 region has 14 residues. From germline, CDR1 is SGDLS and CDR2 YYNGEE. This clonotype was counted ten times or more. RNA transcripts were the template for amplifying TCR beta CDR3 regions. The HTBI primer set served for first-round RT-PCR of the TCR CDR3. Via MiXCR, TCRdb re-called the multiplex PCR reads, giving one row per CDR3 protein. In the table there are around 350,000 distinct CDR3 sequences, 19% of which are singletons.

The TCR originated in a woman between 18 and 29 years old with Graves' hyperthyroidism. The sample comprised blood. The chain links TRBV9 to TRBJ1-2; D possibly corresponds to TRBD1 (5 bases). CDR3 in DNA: TGTGCCAGCAGCGTAGACAGGCAAGCTCGTGGCTACACCTTC. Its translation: CASSVDRQARGYTF.